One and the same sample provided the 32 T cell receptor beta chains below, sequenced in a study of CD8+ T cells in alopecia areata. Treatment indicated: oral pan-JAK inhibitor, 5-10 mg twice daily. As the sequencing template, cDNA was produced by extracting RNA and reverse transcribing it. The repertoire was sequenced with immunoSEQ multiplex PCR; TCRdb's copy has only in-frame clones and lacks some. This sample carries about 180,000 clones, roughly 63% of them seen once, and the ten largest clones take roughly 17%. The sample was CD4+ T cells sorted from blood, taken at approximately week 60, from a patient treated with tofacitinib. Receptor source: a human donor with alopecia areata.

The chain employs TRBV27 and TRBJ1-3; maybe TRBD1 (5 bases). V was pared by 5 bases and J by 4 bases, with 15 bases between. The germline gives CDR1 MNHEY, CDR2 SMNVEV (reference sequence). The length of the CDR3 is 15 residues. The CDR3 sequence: CASSPGTTRGNTIYF. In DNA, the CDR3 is TGTGCCAGCAGTCCTGGGACCACTCGGGGAAACACCATATATTTT.

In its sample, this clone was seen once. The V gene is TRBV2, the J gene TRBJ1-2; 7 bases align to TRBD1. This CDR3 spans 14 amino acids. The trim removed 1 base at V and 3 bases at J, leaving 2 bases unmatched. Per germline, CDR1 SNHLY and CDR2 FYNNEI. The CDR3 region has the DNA TGTGCCAGCAGTGAAGTTACAGGGGACTATGGCTACACCTTC. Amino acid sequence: CASSEVTGDYGYTF.

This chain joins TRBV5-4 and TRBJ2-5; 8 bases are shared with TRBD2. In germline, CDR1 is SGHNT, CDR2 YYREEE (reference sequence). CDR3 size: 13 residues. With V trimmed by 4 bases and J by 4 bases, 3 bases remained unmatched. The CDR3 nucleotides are TGTGCCAGCAGCCCCGGGACTAGAGAGACCCAGTACTTC. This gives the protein CASSPGTRETQYF.

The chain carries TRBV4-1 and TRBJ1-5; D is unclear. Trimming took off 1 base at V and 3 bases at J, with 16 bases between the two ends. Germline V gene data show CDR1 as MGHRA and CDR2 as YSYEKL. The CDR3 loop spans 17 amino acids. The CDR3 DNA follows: TGCGCCAGCAGCCAAGTCCCCCGGACGGGGAACAATCAGCCCCAGCATTTT. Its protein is CASSQVPRTGNNQPQHF.

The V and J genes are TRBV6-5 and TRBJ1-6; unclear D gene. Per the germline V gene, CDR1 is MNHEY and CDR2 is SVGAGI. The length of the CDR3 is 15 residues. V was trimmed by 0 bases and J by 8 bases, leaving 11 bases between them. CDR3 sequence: CASSYSSTSYSPLHF. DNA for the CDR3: TGTGCCAGCAGTTACTCGAGCACGTCCTATTCACCCCTCCACTTT.

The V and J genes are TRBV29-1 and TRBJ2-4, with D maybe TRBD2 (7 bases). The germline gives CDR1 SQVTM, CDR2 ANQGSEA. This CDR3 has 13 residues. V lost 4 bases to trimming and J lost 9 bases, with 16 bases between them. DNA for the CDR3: TGCAGCGTTGCCCGACGGGGGGCGACCATTCAGTACTTC. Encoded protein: CSVARRGATIQYF.

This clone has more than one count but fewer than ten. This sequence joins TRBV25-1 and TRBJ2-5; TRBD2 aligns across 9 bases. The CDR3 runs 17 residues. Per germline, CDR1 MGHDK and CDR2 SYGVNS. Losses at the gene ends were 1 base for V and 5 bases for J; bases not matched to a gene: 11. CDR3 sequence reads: CASSESRGGVDPETQYF. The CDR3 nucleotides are TGTGCCAGCAGTGAATCACGCGGGGGGGTGGATCCGGAGACCCAGTACTTC.

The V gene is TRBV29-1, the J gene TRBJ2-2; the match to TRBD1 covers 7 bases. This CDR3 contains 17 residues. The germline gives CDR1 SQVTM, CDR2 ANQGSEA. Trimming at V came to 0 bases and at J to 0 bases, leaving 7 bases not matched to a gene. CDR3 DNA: TGCAGCGTTGAAGATTCAGTGGGACAGACGAACACCGGGGAGCTGTTTTTT. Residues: CSVEDSVGQTNTGELFF.

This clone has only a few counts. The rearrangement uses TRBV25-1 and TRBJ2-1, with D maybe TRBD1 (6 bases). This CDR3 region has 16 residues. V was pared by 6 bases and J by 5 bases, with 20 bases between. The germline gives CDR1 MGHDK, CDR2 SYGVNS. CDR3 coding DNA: TGTGCCAGCAGCAAATGGGGGACATCTGAGCACAATGAGCAGTTCTTC. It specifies CASSKWGTSEHNEQFF.

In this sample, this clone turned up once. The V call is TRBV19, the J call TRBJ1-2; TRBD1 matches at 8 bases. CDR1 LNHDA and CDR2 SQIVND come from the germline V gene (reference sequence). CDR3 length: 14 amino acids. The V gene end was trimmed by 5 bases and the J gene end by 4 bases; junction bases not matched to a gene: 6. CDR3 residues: CASSYAGGVYGYTF. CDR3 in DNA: TGTGCCAGTAGTTATGCAGGGGGCGTCTATGGCTACACCTTC.

CDR3: CASSVATFGVGELFF. The CDR3, as DNA: TGTGCCAGCAGCGTAGCAACCTTTGGGGTTGGGGAGCTGTTTTTT. The gene calls are TRBV9 and TRBJ2-2, with D hard to call. V was clipped by 0 bases and J by 8 bases, with 14 bases between them. The CDR3 totals 15 residues. CDR1 is SGDLS, CDR2 YYNGEE, per germline.

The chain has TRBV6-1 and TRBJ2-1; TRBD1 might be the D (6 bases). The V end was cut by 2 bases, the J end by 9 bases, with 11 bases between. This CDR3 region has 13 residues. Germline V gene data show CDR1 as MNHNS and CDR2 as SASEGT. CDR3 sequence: CASSETQGTEQFF. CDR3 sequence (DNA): TGTGCCAGCAGTGAAACACAGGGAACTGAGCAGTTCTTC.

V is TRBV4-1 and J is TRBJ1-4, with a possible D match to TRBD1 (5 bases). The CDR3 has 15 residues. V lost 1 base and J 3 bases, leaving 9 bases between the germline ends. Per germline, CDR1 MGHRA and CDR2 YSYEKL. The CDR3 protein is CASSQVGGANEKLFF. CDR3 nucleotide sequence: TGCGCCAGCAGCCAAGTGGGGGGGGCTAATGAAAAACTGTTTTTT.

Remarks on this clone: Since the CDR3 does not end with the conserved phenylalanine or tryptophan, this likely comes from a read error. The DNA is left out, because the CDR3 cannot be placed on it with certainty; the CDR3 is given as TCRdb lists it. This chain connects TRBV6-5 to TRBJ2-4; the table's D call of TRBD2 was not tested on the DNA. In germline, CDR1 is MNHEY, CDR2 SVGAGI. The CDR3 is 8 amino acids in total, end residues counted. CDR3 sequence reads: CASSPRTR.

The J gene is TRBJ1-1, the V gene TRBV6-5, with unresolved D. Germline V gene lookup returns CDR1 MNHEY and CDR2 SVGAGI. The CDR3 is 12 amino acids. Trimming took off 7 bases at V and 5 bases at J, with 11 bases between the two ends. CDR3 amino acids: CASTKDTTEAFF. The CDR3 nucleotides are TGTGCCAGCACCAAAGATACAACTGAAGCTTTCTTT.

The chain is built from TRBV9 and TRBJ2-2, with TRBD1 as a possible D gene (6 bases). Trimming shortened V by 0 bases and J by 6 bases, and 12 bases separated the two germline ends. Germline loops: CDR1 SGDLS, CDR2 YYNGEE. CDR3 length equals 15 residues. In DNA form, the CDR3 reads TGTGCCAGCAGCGTAGTTCCAGGGGACGCCGGGGAGCTGTTTTTT. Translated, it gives CASSVVPGDAGELFF.

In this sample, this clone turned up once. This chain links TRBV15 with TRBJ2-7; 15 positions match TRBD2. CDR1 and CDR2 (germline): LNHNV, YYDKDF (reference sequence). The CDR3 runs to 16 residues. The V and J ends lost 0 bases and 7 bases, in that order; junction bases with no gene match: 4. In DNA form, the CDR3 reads TGTGCCACCAGCAGAGATTCGGGACTAGCGGGGGGTGAGCAGTACTTC. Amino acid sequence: CATSRDSGLAGGEQYF.

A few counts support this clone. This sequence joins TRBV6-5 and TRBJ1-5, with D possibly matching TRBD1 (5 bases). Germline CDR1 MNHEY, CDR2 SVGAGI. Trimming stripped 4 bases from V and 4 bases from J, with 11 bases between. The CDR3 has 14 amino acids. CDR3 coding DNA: TGTGCCAGCAGTTGGGACCGGCCAAATCAGCCCCAGCATTTT. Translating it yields CASSWDRPNQPQHF.

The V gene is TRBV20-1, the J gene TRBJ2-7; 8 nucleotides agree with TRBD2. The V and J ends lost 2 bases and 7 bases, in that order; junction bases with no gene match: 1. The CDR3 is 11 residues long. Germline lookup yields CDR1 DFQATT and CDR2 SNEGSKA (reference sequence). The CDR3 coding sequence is TGCAGTGCTAGACGGGAGGGGGAGCAGTACTTC. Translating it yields CSARREGEQYF.

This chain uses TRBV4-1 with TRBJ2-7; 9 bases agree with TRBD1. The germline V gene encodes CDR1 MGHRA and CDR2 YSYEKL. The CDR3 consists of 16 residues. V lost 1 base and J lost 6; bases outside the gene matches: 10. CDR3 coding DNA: TGCGCCAGCAGCCAAGGCAGCCGGGACAGGGTCGCCGAGCAGTACTTC. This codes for CASSQGSRDRVAEQYF.

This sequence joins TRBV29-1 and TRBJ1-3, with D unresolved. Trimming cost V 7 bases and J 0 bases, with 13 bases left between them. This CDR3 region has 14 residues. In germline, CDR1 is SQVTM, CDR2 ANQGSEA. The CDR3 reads CSAQVRSSGNTIYF. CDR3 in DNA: TGCAGCGCCCAGGTTCGGTCCTCTGGAAACACCATATATTTT. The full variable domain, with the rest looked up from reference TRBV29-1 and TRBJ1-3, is SAVISQKPSRDICQRGTSLTIQCQVDSQVTMMFWYRQQPGQSLTLIATANQGSEATYESGFVIDKFPISRPNLTFSTLTVSNMSPEDSSIYLCSAQVRSSGNTIYFGEGSWLTVV.

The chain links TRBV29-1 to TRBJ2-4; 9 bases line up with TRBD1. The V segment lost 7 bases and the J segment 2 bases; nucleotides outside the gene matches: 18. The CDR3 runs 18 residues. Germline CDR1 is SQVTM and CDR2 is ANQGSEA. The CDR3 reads CSAQPGTGSLGTKNIQYF. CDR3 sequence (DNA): TGCAGCGCCCAACCCGGGACAGGGTCTCTTGGGACCAAAAACATTCAGTACTTC.

The CDR3 reads CASSLKGGRDSPLHF. CDR3 sequence (DNA): TGTGCCAGCAGCCTAAAGGGGGGTAGGGATTCACCCCTCCACTTT. The chain couples TRBV7-2 to TRBJ1-6, with TRBD1 as a possible D gene (6 bases). CDR3 length: 15 residues. Germline V gene data show CDR1 as SGHTA and CDR2 as FQGNSA. Trimming stripped 5 bases from V and 8 bases from J, with 16 bases between.

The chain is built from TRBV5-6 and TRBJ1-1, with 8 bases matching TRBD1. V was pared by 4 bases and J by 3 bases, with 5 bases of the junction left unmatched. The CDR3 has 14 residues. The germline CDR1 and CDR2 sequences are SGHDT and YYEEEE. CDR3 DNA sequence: TGTGCCAGCAGCAGCCCGGACAGGGACACTGAAGCTTTCTTT. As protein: CASSSPDRDTEAFF.

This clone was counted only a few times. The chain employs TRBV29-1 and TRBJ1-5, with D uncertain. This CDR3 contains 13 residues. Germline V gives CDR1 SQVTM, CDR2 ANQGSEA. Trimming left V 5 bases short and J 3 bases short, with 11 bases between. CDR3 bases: TGCAGCGTTAGGGCAGACCTCAATCAGCCCCAGCATTTT. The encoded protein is CSVRADLNQPQHF.

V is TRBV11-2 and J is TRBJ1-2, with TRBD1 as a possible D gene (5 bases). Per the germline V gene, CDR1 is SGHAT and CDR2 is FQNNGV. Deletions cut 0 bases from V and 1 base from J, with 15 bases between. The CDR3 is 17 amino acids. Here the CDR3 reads CASSLDGLGANNYGYTF. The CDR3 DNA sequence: TGTGCCAGCAGCTTAGATGGTTTAGGGGCCAATAACTATGGCTACACCTTC.

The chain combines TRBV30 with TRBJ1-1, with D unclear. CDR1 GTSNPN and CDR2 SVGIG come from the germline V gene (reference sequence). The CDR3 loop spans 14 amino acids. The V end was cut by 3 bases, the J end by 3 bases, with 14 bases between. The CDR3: CAWRRTDRHTEAFF. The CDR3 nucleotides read TGTGCCTGGAGACGGACCGACCGTCACACTGAAGCTTTCTTT.

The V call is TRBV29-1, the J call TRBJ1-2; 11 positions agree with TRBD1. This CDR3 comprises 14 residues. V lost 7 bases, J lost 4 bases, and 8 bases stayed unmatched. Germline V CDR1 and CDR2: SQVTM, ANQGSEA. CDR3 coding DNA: TGCAGCGCTGGTTCCGGGACAGGGGGCTATGGCTACACCTTC. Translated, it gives CSAGSGTGGYGYTF.

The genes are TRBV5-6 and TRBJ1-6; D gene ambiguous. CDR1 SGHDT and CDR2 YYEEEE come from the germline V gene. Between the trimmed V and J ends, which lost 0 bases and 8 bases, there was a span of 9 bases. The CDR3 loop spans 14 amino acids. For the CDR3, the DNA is TGTGCCAGCAGCTTGGACGTTGTGGATTCACCCCTCCACTTT. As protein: CASSLDVVDSPLHF.

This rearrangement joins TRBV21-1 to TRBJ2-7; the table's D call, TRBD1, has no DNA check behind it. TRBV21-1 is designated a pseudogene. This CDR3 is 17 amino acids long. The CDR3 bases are TGTGCCAGCAGTAACACCGACCCGGACAGGGATCGACCGGAGCAGTACTTC. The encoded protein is CASSNTDPDRDRPEQYF.

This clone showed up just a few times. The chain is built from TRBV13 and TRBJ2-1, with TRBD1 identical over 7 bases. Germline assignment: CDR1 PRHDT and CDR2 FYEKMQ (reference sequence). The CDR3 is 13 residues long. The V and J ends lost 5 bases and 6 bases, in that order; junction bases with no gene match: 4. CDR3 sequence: CASSGTASNEQFF. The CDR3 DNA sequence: TGTGCCAGCAGCGGGACAGCGTCCAATGAGCAGTTCTTC. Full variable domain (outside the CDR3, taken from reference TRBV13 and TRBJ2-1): AAGVIQSPRHLIKEKRETATLKCYPIPRHDTVYWYQQGPGQDPQFLISFYEKMQSDKGSIPDRFSAQQFSDYHSELNMSSLELGDSALYFCASSGTASNEQFFGPGTRLTVL.

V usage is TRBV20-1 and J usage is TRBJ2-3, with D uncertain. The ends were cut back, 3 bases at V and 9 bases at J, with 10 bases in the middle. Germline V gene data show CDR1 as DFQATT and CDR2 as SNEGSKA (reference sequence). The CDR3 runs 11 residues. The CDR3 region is CSASSRSTQYF. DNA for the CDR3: TGCAGTGCTAGTAGCAGATCAACGCAGTATTTT.